This T cell receptor (beta chain) was recorded in a study of CD8+ T cells in alopecia areata. V lost 4 bases and J lost 0, with 12 bases in between. This CDR3 is built from 16 residues. Germline-derived CDR1 and CDR2 are LNHDA and SQIVND (reference sequence). Sequencing relied on a cDNA template that was reverse transcribed from extracted RNA. Clones were sequenced by immunoSEQ multiplex PCR, and TCRdb holds only the in-frame ones, with some missing. The sample gives about 200,000 clones, 30% to 40% of which show up once; 0.45% to 0.55% is in the top ten. Regarding this clone: The antigen remains unidentified.

Study-level findings and limits: Tofacitinib significantly lowered scalp clonality and expanded CD8+ clones among the top 100. The study found TCR sharing across patients less clear than in mice, possibly for HLA reasons. It was lesional scalp, especially alopecia totalis/universalis, that showed higher clonality than normal scalp. Uncertainty remains about how baseline CD8+ expansion links to response, with one nonresponder.

Regarding treatment: oral pan-JAK inhibitor, 5-10 mg twice daily. The V call is TRBV19, the J call TRBJ1-4; the D is unclear. The TCR was taken from a human donor with alopecia areata. The source material was CD4+ T cells sorted from blood, sampled at roughly week 30, from a patient treated with tofacitinib. In DNA, the CDR3 is TGTGCCAGTAGTACCATACCCGGGACAACTAATGAAAAACTGTTTTTT. Encoded protein: CASSTIPGTTNEKLFF.